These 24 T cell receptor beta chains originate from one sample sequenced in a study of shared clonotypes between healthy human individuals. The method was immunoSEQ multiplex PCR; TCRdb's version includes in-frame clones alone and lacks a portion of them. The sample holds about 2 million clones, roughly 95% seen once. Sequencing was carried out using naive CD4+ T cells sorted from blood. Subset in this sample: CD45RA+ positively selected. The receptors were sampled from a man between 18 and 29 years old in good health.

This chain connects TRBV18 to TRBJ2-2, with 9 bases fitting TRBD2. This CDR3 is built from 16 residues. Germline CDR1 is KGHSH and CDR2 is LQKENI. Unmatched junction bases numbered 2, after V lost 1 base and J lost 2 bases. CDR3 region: CASSPRLADNTGELFF. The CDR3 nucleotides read TGTGCCAGCTCACCACGACTAGCGGATAACACCGGGGAGCTGTTTTTT.

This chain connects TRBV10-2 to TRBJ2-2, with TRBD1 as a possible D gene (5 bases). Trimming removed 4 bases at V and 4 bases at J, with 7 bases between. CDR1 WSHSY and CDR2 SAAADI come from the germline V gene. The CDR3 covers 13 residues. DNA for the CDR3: TGCGCCAGCAGTGGTCAGGGCACCGGGGAGCTGTTTTTT. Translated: CASSGQGTGELFF.

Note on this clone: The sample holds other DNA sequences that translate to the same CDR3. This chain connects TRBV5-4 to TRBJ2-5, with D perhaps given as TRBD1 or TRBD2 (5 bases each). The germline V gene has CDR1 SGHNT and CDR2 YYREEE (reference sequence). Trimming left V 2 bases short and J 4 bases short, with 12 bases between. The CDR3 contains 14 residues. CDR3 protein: CASSLWGSGETQYF. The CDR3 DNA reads TGTGCCAGCAGCTTATGGGGGTCGGGAGAGACCCAGTACTTC.

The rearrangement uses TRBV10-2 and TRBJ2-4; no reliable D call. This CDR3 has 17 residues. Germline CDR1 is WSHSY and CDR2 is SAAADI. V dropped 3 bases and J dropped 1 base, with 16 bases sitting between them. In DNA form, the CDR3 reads TGCGCCAGCAGTGACCCAAGCGTGGGTGGTGCCAAAAACATTCAGTACTTC. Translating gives CASSDPSVGGAKNIQYF.

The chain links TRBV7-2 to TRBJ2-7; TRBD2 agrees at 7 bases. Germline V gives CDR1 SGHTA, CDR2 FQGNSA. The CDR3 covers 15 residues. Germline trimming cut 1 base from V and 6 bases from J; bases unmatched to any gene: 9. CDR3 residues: CASSLDPAGSREQYF. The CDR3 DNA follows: TGTGCCAGCAGCTTAGATCCAGCGGGGAGCCGCGAGCAGTACTTC. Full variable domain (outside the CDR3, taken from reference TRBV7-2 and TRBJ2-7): GAGVSQSPSNKVTEKGKDVELRCDPISGHTALYWYRQSLGQGLEFLIYFQGNSAPDKSGLPSDRFSAERTGGSVSTLTIQRTQQEDSAVYLCASSLDPAGSREQYFGPGTRLTVT.

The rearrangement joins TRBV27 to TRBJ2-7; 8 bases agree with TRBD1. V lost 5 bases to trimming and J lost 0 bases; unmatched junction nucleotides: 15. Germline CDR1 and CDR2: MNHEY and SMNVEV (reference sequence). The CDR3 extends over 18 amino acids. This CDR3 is CASSTSRDRLLSSYEQYF. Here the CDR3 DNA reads TGTGCCAGCAGTACGTCCCGGGACAGGCTACTGAGCTCCTACGAGCAGTACTTC.

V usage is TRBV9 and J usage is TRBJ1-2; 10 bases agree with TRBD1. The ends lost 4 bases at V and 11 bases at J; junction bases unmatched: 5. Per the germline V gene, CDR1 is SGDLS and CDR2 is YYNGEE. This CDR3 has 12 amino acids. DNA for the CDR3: TGTGCCAGCAGCATAGACAGGGGGCATTACACCTTC. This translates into CASSIDRGHYTF.

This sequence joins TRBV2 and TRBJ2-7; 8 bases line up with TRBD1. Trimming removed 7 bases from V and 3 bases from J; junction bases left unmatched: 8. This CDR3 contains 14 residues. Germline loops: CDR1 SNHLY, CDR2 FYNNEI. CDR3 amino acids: CASNRGQGGYEQYF. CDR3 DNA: TGTGCCAGCAATCGAGGACAGGGAGGCTACGAGCAGTACTTC.

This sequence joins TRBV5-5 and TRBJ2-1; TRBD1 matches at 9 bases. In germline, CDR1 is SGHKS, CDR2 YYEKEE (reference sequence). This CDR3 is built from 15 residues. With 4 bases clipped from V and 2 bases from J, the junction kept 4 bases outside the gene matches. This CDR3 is CASSPGQGPYNEQFF. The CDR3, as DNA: TGTGCCAGCAGCCCAGGACAGGGGCCCTACAATGAGCAGTTCTTC.

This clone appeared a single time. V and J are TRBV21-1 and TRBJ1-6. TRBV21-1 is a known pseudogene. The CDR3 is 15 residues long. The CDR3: CASSKGAMNNSPLHF. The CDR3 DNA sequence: TGTGCCAGCAGCAAGGGAGCTATGAATAATTCACCCCTCCACTTT.

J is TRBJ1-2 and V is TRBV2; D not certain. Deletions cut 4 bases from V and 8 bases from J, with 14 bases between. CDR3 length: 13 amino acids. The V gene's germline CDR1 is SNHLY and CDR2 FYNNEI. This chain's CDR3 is CASSGQRPIGYTF. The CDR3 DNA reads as TGTGCCAGCAGTGGTCAACGGCCGATCGGCTACACCTTC.

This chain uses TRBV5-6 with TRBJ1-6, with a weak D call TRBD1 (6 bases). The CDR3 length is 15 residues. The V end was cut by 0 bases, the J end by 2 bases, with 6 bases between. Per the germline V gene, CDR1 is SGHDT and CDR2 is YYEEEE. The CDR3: CASSLGQAYNSPLHF. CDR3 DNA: TGTGCCAGCAGCTTGGGACAGGCCTATAATTCACCCCTCCACTTT.

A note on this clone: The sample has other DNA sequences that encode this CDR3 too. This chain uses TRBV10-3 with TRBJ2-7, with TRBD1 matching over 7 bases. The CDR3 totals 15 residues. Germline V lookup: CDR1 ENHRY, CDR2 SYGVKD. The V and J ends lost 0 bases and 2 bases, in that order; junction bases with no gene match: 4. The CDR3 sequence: CAISESGTAAYEQYF. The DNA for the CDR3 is TGTGCCATCAGTGAGTCCGGGACAGCGGCCTACGAGCAGTACTTC.

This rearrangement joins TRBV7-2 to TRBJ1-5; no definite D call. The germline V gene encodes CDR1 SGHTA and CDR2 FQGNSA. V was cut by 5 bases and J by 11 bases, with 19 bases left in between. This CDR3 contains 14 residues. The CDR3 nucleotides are TGTGCCAGCAGCCCAGACTCGACCGGTAGGACCCAGCATTTT. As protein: CASSPDSTGRTQHF.

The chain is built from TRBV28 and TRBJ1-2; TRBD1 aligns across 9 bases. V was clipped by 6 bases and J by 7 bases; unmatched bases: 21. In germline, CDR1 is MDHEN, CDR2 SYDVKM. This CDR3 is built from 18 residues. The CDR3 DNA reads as TGTGCCAGCAGCACATCATCCCTCGGACAGGGGCGTATCCCTGGCTACACCTTC. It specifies CASSTSSLGQGRIPGYTF.

CDR3 bases: TGTGCCTCCCAAGCCGGGCCCCAGGGGACCCAGTACTTC. Its translation: CASQAGPQGTQYF. The V gene is TRBV30, the J gene TRBJ2-5, with a possible D match to TRBD1 (5 bases). V lost 7 bases and J 7 bases, leaving 19 bases between the germline ends. Germline V CDR1 and CDR2: GTSNPN, SVGIG (reference sequence). The CDR3 has 13 residues.

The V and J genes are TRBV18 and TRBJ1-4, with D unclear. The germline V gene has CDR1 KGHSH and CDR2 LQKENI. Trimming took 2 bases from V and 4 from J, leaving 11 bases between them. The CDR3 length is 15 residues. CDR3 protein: CASSPVGSHNEKLFF. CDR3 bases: TGTGCCAGCTCACCAGTGGGGTCACATAATGAAAAACTGTTTTTT.

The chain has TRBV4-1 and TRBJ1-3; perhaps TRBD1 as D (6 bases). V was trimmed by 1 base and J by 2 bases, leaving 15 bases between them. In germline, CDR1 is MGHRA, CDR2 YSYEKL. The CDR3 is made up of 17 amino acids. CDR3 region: CASSQGPLDRTGNTIYF. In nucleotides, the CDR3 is TGCGCCAGCAGCCAAGGCCCCCTGGACAGAACTGGAAACACCATATATTTT.

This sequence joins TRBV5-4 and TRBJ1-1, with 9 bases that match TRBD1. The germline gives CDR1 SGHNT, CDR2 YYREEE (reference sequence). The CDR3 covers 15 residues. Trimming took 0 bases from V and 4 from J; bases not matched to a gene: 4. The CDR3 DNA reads TGTGCCAGCAGCTTGGTCGACAGGGGGAGCACTGAAGCTTTCTTT. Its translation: CASSLVDRGSTEAFF.

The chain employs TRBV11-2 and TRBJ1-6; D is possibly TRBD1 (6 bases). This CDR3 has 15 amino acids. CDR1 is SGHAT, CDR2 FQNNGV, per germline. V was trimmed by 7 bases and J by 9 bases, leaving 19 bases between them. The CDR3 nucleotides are TGTGCCAGCACTCTGACCGGGACAAGTATTTCACCCCTCCACTTT. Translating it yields CASTLTGTSISPLHF.

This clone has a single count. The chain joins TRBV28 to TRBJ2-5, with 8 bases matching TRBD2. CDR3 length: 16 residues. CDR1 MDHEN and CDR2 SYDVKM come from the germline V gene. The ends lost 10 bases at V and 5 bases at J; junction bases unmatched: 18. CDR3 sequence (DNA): TGTGCCACCGGCGAGGTCGGGGGGGCCTGGGAGGAGACCCAGTACTTC. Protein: CATGEVGGAWEETQYF.

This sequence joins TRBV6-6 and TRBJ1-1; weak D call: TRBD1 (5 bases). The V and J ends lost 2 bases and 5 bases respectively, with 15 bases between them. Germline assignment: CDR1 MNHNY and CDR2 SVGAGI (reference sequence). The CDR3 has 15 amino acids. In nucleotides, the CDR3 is TGTGCCAGCAGTTACGCGGGGAGGGGAACAACTGAAGCTTTCTTT. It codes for CASSYAGRGTTEAFF.

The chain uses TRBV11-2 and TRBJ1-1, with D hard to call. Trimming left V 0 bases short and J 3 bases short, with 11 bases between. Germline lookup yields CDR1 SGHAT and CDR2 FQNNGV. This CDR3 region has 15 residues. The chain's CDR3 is CASSLDGQGYTEAFF. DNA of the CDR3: TGTGCCAGCAGCTTAGATGGCCAAGGCTACACTGAAGCTTTCTTT.

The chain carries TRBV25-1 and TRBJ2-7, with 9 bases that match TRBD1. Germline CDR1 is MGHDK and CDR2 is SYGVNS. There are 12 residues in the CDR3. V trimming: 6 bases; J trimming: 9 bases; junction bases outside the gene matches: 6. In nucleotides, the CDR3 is TGTGCCAGCAGGTTAACAGGGGGCGGGCAGTACTTC. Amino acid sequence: CASRLTGGGQYF.